Following are 13 T cell receptor beta chains from one sample sequenced in a study of vaccination effects on CD4 cells after COVID-19. ViraFEST assay sequencing came after antigen-specific CD4+ T cells were expanded with viral peptide pools. CD4+ T cell isolation took place after approximately 11 days of culture. It was two doses of either the BNT162b2 or mRNA-1273 vaccine that participants received. For these receptors, no antigen is known. Method: immunoSEQ multiplex PCR; TCRdb's copy keeps in-frame clones and lacks some. The repertoire holds about 31,000 clones, with 80% to 85% as singletons. This material consisted of CD4+ T cells from PBMCs cultured with SARS-CoV-2 spike peptides, taken after COVID-19 vaccination. The receptor source for this set is a human donor who received a COVID-19 vaccine. Some clones in this sample may be carry-over from other donors' samples.

The chain joins TRBV29-1 to TRBJ1-5; D is possibly TRBD1 (6 bases). The length of the CDR3 is 14 residues. The V gene lost 5 bases and the J gene lost 2 bases, with 13 bases spanning the gap. Per the germline V gene, CDR1 is SQVTM and CDR2 is ANQGSEA. CDR3 nucleotide sequence: TGCAGCGTTCGGTCGGGGGCCGGCAATCAGCCCCAGCATTTT. Residues: CSVRSGAGNQPQHF.

This sequence joins TRBV18 and TRBJ2-5; 12 positions match TRBD1. The CDR3 consists of 16 residues. Germline V gene sequence: CDR1 KGHSH, CDR2 LQKENI. V gave up 3 bases and J gave up 4 bases; unmatched junction bases: 6. CDR3 protein: CASSPSGTGGRETQYF. The CDR3 DNA is TGTGCCAGCTCACCCTCCGGGACAGGGGGCAGAGAGACCCAGTACTTC.

The rearrangement joins TRBV11-2 to TRBJ1-5, with D possibly matching TRBD1 (5 bases). Between the trimmed V and J ends, which lost 5 bases and 1 base, there was a span of 15 bases. CDR3 size: 16 residues. Germline-derived CDR1 and CDR2 are SGHAT and FQNNGV. The CDR3 loop is CASSPWGLISNQPQHF. The CDR3 DNA reads TGTGCCAGCAGCCCCTGGGGCTTGATCAGCAATCAGCCCCAGCATTTT. The whole variable domain, remainder taken from reference TRBV11-2 and TRBJ1-5, is EAGVAQSPRYKIIEKRQSVAFWCNPISGHATLYWYQQILGQGPKLLIQFQNNGVVDDSQLPKDRFSAERLKGVDSTLKIQPAKLEDSAVYLCASSPWGLISNQPQHFGDGTRLSIL.

This chain links TRBV6-6 with TRBJ1-6, with 10 bases fitting TRBD1. Germline values: CDR1 MNHNY, CDR2 SVGAGI (reference sequence). This CDR3 comprises 12 residues. V lost 10 bases to trimming and J lost 11 bases; unmatched junction nucleotides: 5. The CDR3 nucleotides are TGTGCCACCGGGACAGGGGATGCACCCCTCCACTTT. Encoded protein: CATGTGDAPLHF.

The rearrangement uses TRBV6-5 and TRBJ1-4; D gene unclear. CDR3 size: 14 residues. The V end lost 7 bases, the J end lost 4 bases, and 13 bases lay between the germline ends. In germline, CDR1 is MNHEY, CDR2 SVGAGI. CDR3 in amino acids: CASTRGGRNEKLFF. The DNA of the CDR3 is TGTGCCAGCACCCGTGGAGGTCGTAATGAAAAACTGTTTTTT.

This chain joins TRBV28 and TRBJ1-4; 7 nucleotides align to TRBD1. Trimming cost V 4 bases and J 0 bases; bases outside gene matches: 11. The CDR3 consists of 18 residues. Germline CDR1 MDHEN, CDR2 SYDVKM. CDR3 bases: TGTGCCAGCAGTTCTGGTGGACAGGAGGGCGCAACTAATGAAAAACTGTTTTTT. Amino acid sequence: CASSSGGQEGATNEKLFF.

The chain combines TRBV7-9 with TRBJ2-6; tentatively, D is TRBD1 (6 bases). The CDR3 sequence is 17 residues long. CDR1 and CDR2 from the germline V gene are SEHNR and FQNEAQ (reference sequence). V was pared by 4 bases and J by 0 bases, with 13 bases between. CDR3: CASSSQTGSSGANVLTF. The CDR3 region has the DNA TGTGCCAGCAGCTCCCAGACAGGATCCTCTGGGGCCAACGTCCTGACTTTC. Variable domain in full (rest from reference TRBV7-9 and TRBJ2-6): DTGVSQNPRHKITKRGQNVTFRCDPISEHNRLYWYRQTLGQGPEFLTYFQNEAQLEKSRLLSDRFSAERPKGSFSTLEIQRTEQGDSAMYLCASSSQTGSSGANVLTFGAGSRLTVL.

V usage is TRBV6-2 or TRBV6-3 and J usage is TRBJ2-1, with 8 bases identical to TRBD2. Unmatched junction bases numbered 4, after V lost 6 bases and J lost 0 bases. Looked up from germline, CDR1 is MNHEY and CDR2 is SVGEGT. The CDR3 sequence is 15 residues long. CDR3: CASSPRGGSYNEQFF. In DNA form, the CDR3 reads TGTGCCAGCAGCCCTCGGGGGGGCTCCTACAATGAGCAGTTCTTC.

In its sample, this clone was seen a few times. The chain recombines TRBV27 with TRBJ2-3; TRBD1 matches at 9 bases. This CDR3 is 15 amino acids long. After removal of 5 bases from V and 4 bases from J, the junction contained 7 bases not matched to a gene. The germline CDR1 and CDR2 sequences are MNHEY and SMNVEV (reference sequence). The chain's CDR3 is CASSPGTGWADTQYF. DNA of the CDR3: TGTGCCAGCAGTCCCGGGACAGGGTGGGCAGATACGCAGTATTTT.

DNA for the CDR3: TGCAGCGTCGCCCGGGGTGACACTGAAGCTTTCTTT. Protein sequence: CSVARGDTEAFF. The chain combines TRBV29-1 with TRBJ1-1; the D is unclear. V shed 6 bases and J shed 3 bases, with 11 bases lying between them. The germline V gene encodes CDR1 SQVTM and CDR2 ANQGSEA. This CDR3 comprises 12 residues.

V and J are TRBV19 and TRBJ1-3, with TRBD1 identical over 7 bases. The trim removed 5 bases at V and 1 base at J, leaving 8 bases unmatched. The CDR3 length is 16 residues. Looked up from germline, CDR1 is LNHDA and CDR2 is SQIVND (reference sequence). The CDR3 protein is CASSGYRTGSGNTIYF. CDR3 coding DNA: TGTGCCAGTAGTGGTTATCGGACAGGATCTGGAAACACCATATATTTT.

This clone was recorded once. This chain connects TRBV5-1 to TRBJ2-5, with 11 nucleotides matching TRBD1. The CDR3 length is 16 residues. Germline assignment: CDR1 SGHRS and CDR2 YFSETQ. V trimming: 0 bases; J trimming: 1 base; junction bases outside the gene matches: 2. The DNA for the CDR3 is TGCGCCAGCAGCTTGGGGGGGACAGGGGGCCAAGAGACCCAGTACTTC. Translated, it gives CASSLGGTGGQETQYF.

This clone has a single count. V gene TRBV18 combines with J gene TRBJ2-2; 7 positions agree with TRBD2. Trimming took 4 bases from V and 1 from J; bases not matched to a gene: 6. The CDR3 runs 16 residues. Germline CDR1 and CDR2: KGHSH and LQKENI. CDR3 coding DNA: TGTGCCAGCTCACAGAATAGCGGGTTGAACACCGGGGAGCTGTTTTTT. Translation gives CASSQNSGLNTGELFF. The full variable domain, rest sourced from reference TRBV18 and TRBJ2-2, is NAGVMQNPRHLVRRRGQEARLRCSPMKGHSHVYWYRQLPEEGLKFMVYLQKENIIDESGMPKERFSAEFPKEGPSILRIQQVVRGDSAAYFCASSQNSGLNTGELFFGEGSRLTVL.